This TCR beta chain was captured in a study of T-cell reconstitution after alpha-beta-depleted transplantation in children. Unique molecular identifiers featured in how the TCRbeta library was prepared. TCRdb itself ran the PCR reads through MiXCR, one entry per CDR3 protein. This table has roughly 300,000 distinct CDR3 sequences, 11% appearing once. On this clonotype: This could be a read error, since a much larger clone is one nucleotide away.

The TCR was taken from a male patient between 2 and 9 years old who had a stem cell transplant for chronic granulomatous disease, so the T cells may come from the graft donor. The specimen was peripheral blood, collected 180 days after TCRalphabeta/CD19-depleted stem cell transplant.

The CDR3 here is CASSLAVVFQETQYF. CDR3 bases: TGCGCCAGCAGCTTGGCCGTAGTCTTCCAAGAGACCCAGTACTTC. The rearrangement links TRBV5-1 to TRBJ2-5; D gene unclear. The V gene's germline CDR1 is SGHRS and CDR2 YFSETQ. This CDR3 comprises 15 residues. The V end was cut by 0 bases, the J end by 1 base, with 10 bases between.